This T cell receptor (beta chain) was observed in a study of CD8+ T cells in alopecia areata. Treatment indicated: oral pan-JAK inhibitor, 5-10 mg twice daily. From germline, CDR1 is SGDLS and CDR2 YYNGEE. The CDR3 contains 14 residues. Trimming left V 0 bases short and J 3 bases short, with 10 bases between. TCR sequencing used cDNA made by reverse transcription of extracted RNA. Repertoires were generated with immunoSEQ multiplex PCR, while TCRdb's copy carries only in-frame clones and drops some. Of hundreds of thousands of clones listed, approximately 65% are singletons. The sequenced sample was CD4+ T cells sorted from blood, obtained at week 44, from a patient treated with tofacitinib. The receptor was isolated from a human donor with alopecia areata. The chain employs TRBV9 and TRBJ2-7; D is uncertain. The CDR3 here is CASSVAPRSYEQYF. The CDR3 DNA reads TGTGCCAGCAGCGTAGCCCCCAGAAGCTACGAGCAGTACTTC.